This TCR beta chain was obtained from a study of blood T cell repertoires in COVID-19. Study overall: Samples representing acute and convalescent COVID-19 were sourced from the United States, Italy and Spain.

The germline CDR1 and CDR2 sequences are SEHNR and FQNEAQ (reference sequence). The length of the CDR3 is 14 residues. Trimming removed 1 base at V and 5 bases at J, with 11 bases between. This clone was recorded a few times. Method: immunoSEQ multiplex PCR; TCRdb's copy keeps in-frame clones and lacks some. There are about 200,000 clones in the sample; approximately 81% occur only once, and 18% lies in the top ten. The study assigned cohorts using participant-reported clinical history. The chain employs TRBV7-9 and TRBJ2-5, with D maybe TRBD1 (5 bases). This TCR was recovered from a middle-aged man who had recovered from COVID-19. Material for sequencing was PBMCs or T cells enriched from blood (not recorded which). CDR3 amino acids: CASSLVAGRETQYF. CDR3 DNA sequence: TGTGCCAGCAGCTTAGTGGCAGGGCGGGAGACCCAGTACTTC.